The 30 T cell receptor beta chains below all came from one sample that was sequenced in a study of T cells in Graves' hyperthyroidism and ophthalmopathy. TCR beta CDR3 regions were amplified from RNA transcripts. First-round RT-PCR with HTBI primers amplified the TCR CDR3 region. TCRdb recomputed calls from the multiplex PCR reads with MiXCR, one row per CDR3 protein. Here the sample spans 340,000 or so distinct CDR3 sequences, 15% to 20% being singletons. The sequencing input was blood. Source of these receptors: a woman aged 50 to 60 with Graves' hyperthyroidism.

This clonotype was observed many times. The gene calls are TRBV2 and TRBJ2-1, with 12 bases identical to TRBD2. Germline lookup yields CDR1 SNHLY and CDR2 FYNNEI. The CDR3 totals 15 residues. The V and J ends lost 8 bases and 8 bases, in that order; junction bases with no gene match: 10. This chain's CDR3 is CASELLAGGPHEQFF. The CDR3 nucleotides read TGTGCCAGCGAGCTTCTAGCGGGAGGGCCTCATGAGCAGTTCTTC. The variable domain in full, with the rest retrieved from reference TRBV2 and TRBJ2-1, is EPEVTQTPSHQVTQMGQEVILRCVPISNHLYFYWYRQILGQKVEFLVSFYNNEISEKSEIFDDQFSVERPDGSNFTLKIRSTKLEDSAMYFCASELLAGGPHEQFFGPGTRLTVL.

This clonotype has only a few counts. This chain joins TRBV29-1 and TRBJ1-4; 7 bases are a match to TRBD1. Germline V gene sequence: CDR1 SQVTM, CDR2 ANQGSEA. V trimming: 7 bases; J trimming: 6 bases; junction bases outside the gene matches: 8. This CDR3 region has 13 residues. CDR3 coding DNA: TGCAGCGGAGGCGGAGGGGGCGATGAAAAACTGTTTTTT. It encodes CSGGGGGDEKLFF.

This clonotype was detected many times. The chain uses TRBV12-3 or TRBV12-4 and TRBJ1-1, with D possibly TRBD1 on 5 matching bases. The CDR3 sequence is 15 residues long. Trimming cost V 6 bases and J 3 bases, with 17 bases left between them. The CDR3, as DNA: TGTGCCAGCAGCCGTGTTGGGACGGTTGACACTGAAGCTTTCTTT. Its translation is CASSRVGTVDTEAFF.

The table lists this clonotype with a few counts. V gene TRBV7-9 combines with J gene TRBJ1-2, with no clear D. CDR3 length: 12 residues. V shed 2 bases and J shed 7 bases, with 8 bases lying between them. Germline assignment: CDR1 SEHNR and CDR2 FQNEAQ (reference sequence). As DNA, the CDR3 is TGTGCCAGCAGCTTAAGTCTGATTGGCTACACCTTC. It is translated as CASSLSLIGYTF.

Note on this clonotype: One base away lies a much larger clone, so this may be a sequencing read error. The CDR3 region has the DNA TGTGCCTGGGCCCAAAACATTCAGTACTTC. This gives the protein CAWAQNIQYF. V gene TRBV30 combines with J gene TRBJ2-4; D gene uncertain. With 5 bases removed from V and 5 bases from J, the gap between germline ends came to 4 bases. CDR1 and CDR2 (germline): GTSNPN, SVGIG (reference sequence). CDR3 length: 10 amino acids. Filled out from reference TRBV30 and TRBJ2-4, the complete variable domain reads SQTIHQWPATLVQPVGSPLSLECTVEGTSNPNLYWYRQAAGRGLQLLFYSVGIGQISSEVPQNLSASRPQDRQFILSSKKLLLSDSGFYLCAWAQNIQYFGAGTRLSVL.

The chain joins TRBV7-9 to TRBJ2-3, with D uncertain. V gave up 5 bases and J gave up 4 bases, with 16 bases separating them. CDR3 length: 15 residues. CDR1 is SEHNR, CDR2 FQNEAQ, per germline (reference sequence). Here the CDR3 DNA reads TGTGCCAGCAGCCCCTCATGGGCTGATGCAGATACGCAGTATTTT. This translates into CASSPSWADADTQYF.

This clonotype was seen at least ten times. The V and J genes are TRBV6-1 and TRBJ1-5; D remains ambiguous. Looked up from germline, CDR1 is MNHNS and CDR2 is SASEGT. V was clipped by 6 bases and J by 0 bases, with 15 bases between them. This CDR3 has 16 residues. The CDR3 loop reads CASRDQDVPSNQPQHF. The CDR3 coding sequence is TGTGCCAGCAGGGACCAGGACGTTCCTAGCAATCAGCCCCAGCATTTT.

This clonotype was seen a handful of times. The rearrangement uses TRBV29-1 and TRBJ2-7; D uncertain. This CDR3 spans 11 amino acids. Deletions cut 5 bases from V and 1 base from J, with 6 bases between. The germline CDR1 and CDR2 sequences are SQVTM and ANQGSEA. CDR3 loop: CSVRDSYEQYF. CDR3 sequence (DNA): TGCAGCGTTAGGGATTCCTACGAGCAGTACTTC.

This clonotype was detected ten times or more. The chain has TRBV11-2 and TRBJ2-7, with D possibly matching TRBD1 (6 bases). Germline CDR1 reads SGHAT; CDR2 reads FQNNGV. This CDR3 is 15 amino acids long. V dropped 5 bases and J dropped 5 bases, with 19 bases sitting between them. CDR3 nucleotides: TGTGCCAGCAGCCTTGCTCTACAGGGCGTCGACGAGCAGTACTTC. Its protein product is CASSLALQGVDEQYF.

This clonotype was counted between two and nine times. V is TRBV6-1 and J is TRBJ2-2, with D hard to call. The germline V gene has CDR1 MNHNS and CDR2 SASEGT. The V end was cut by 7 bases, the J end by 8 bases, with 14 bases between. The CDR3 covers 13 residues. The CDR3 DNA reads as TGTGCCAGCACTTCCCCTGCGACAGGGGAGCTGTTTTTT. Amino acid sequence: CASTSPATGELFF.

This clonotype showed up just a few times. The chain joins TRBV15 to TRBJ1-1; 10 positions agree with TRBD1. From germline, CDR1 is LNHNV and CDR2 YYDKDF (reference sequence). The V gene end was trimmed by 5 bases and the J gene end by 3 bases; junction bases not matched to a gene: 6. The CDR3 is 15 amino acids. In DNA, the CDR3 is TGTGCCACCAGCTCAAGACAGGGGGCAGACACTGAAGCTTTCTTT. Its translation is CATSSRQGADTEAFF.

This clonotype was observed a few times. The rearrangement joins TRBV20-1 to TRBJ1-2, with D hard to call. The CDR3 length is 16 residues. Deletions cut 1 base from V and 3 bases from J, with 18 bases between. CDR1 and CDR2 (germline): DFQATT, SNEGSKA (reference sequence). CDR3: CSARGTGQQLYYGYTF. The CDR3 DNA is TGCAGTGCTAGAGGTACCGGGCAGCAGCTATACTATGGCTACACCTTC.

Only a few counts were recorded for this clonotype. V is TRBV6-1 and J is TRBJ1-4; tentatively, D is TRBD1 (5 bases). This CDR3 region has 15 residues. Germline CDR1 MNHNS, CDR2 SASEGT. Trimming removed 3 bases from V and 0 bases from J, with 8 bases in between. The CDR3 sequence is CASSDRVPTNEKLFF. The CDR3 DNA sequence: TGTGCCAGCAGTGACAGGGTCCCAACTAATGAAAAACTGTTTTTT.

To note about this clonotype: A clone one base away is much larger, so this may be a read error. This chain joins TRBV3-1 and TRBJ1-6; D possibly corresponds to TRBD1 (5 bases). Germline values: CDR1 LGHDT, CDR2 YNNKEL (reference sequence). The CDR3 runs to 13 residues. DNA for the CDR3: TGTGCCAGCAGCCAAGATGGGGGTGGAGCCTCCACTTTT. Translating gives CASSQDGGGASTF.

The chain is built from TRBV29-1 and TRBJ2-2, with D uncertain. V lost 3 bases to trimming and J lost 1 base, with 0 bases between them. CDR3 length equals 11 residues. The germline V gene has CDR1 SQVTM and CDR2 ANQGSEA. The CDR3 is CSVENTGELFF. CDR3 in DNA: TGCAGCGTTGAGAACACCGGGGAGCTGTTTTTT.

This clonotype occurred a few times. The chain recombines TRBV4-1 with TRBJ1-2, with a tentative D call TRBD1 (5 bases). With 4 bases removed from V and 0 bases from J, the gap between germline ends came to 12 bases. The CDR3 spans 15 residues. Germline loops: CDR1 MGHRA, CDR2 YSYEKL. The CDR3 loop is CASSPGRGPNYGYTF. The CDR3 DNA follows: TGCGCCAGCAGCCCCGGGAGGGGACCTAACTATGGCTACACCTTC.

This clonotype appeared once. This may be a read error, as it is one base from a much larger clone. CDR3 sequence (DNA): TGTGCCAGCAGCCATCGGGGGCTAGGTGGCTACACCTTC. Its protein is CASSHRGLGGYTF. The rearrangement joins TRBV3-1 to TRBJ1-2; perhaps TRBD1 as D (6 bases). The CDR3 has 13 residues. V shed 3 bases and J shed 7 bases, with 12 bases lying between them. The V gene's germline CDR1 is LGHDT and CDR2 YNNKEL (reference sequence). The complete variable domain, with remaining parts taken from reference TRBV3-1 and TRBJ1-2, reads DTAVSQTPKYLVTQMGNDKSIKCEQNLGHDTMYWYKQDSKKFLKIMFSYNNKELIINETVPNRFSPKSPDKAHLNLHINSLELGDSAVYFCASSHRGLGGYTFGSGTRLTVV.

This clonotype has a count of ten or more. The chain is built from TRBV12-3 or TRBV12-4 and TRBJ1-1; D unresolved. The germline V and J ends were trimmed by 0 bases and 11 bases, with 16 bases remaining between them. This CDR3 is 14 amino acids long. The DNA for the CDR3 is TGTGCCAGCAGTTTAGCTGAGGATCCCTCGAGGGCTTTCTTT. Its translation is CASSLAEDPSRAFF.

The chain recombines TRBV6-5 with TRBJ2-7; weak D call: TRBD1 (6 bases). Trimming took 4 bases from V and 2 from J, leaving 12 bases between them. Germline CDR1 and CDR2: MNHEY and SVGAGI. The CDR3 is 14 residues long. The CDR3 region is CASSSRQAAYEQYF. The DNA for the CDR3 is TGTGCCAGCAGTTCTCGACAGGCCGCCTACGAGCAGTACTTC.

This clonotype was recorded a few times. V gene TRBV7-9 combines with J gene TRBJ1-2, with TRBD1 as a possible D gene (6 bases). V lost 3 bases and J 2 bases, leaving 22 bases between the germline ends. The CDR3 extends over 18 amino acids. Germline CDR1 and CDR2: SEHNR and FQNEAQ (reference sequence). CDR3 loop: CASSFSFGSDSANYGYTF. The CDR3 bases are TGTGCCAGCAGCTTTTCATTTGGGTCGGACAGCGCGAACTATGGCTACACCTTC.

The chain combines TRBV27 with TRBJ2-2, with 7 bases lining up with TRBD1. The J segment lost 3 bases and the V segment lost 6 bases, leaving 7 bases of the junction unmatched. The germline V gene has CDR1 MNHEY and CDR2 SMNVEV (reference sequence). The CDR3 contains 15 residues. CDR3 sequence reads: CASSFGTEHTGELFF. Here the CDR3 DNA reads TGTGCCAGCAGCTTCGGGACAGAGCACACCGGGGAGCTGTTTTTT.

This clonotype showed up just a few times. This chain uses TRBV3-1 with TRBJ2-2; 8 nucleotides line up with TRBD2. Per the germline V gene, CDR1 is LGHDT and CDR2 is YNNKEL (reference sequence). The CDR3 loop spans 15 amino acids. V gave up 4 bases and J gave up 0 bases; unmatched junction bases: 1. Here the CDR3 reads CASSLSGANTGELFF. In DNA, the CDR3 is TGTGCCAGCAGCCTTAGCGGGGCGAACACCGGGGAGCTGTTTTTT.

This clonotype was detected only a few times. This sequence joins TRBV2 and TRBJ1-1; possible D gene TRBD1, 6 bases. The V end lost 6 bases, the J end lost 4 bases, and 9 bases lay between the germline ends. The CDR3 is 12 amino acids. Germline-derived CDR1 and CDR2 are SNHLY and FYNNEI. The CDR3 DNA reads TGTGCCAGCAGACAGGACAGCACTGAAGCTTTCTTT. Translated: CASRQDSTEAFF.

CDR3 region: CASSTGQGITEAFF. The CDR3 bases are TGCGCCAGCAGCACGGGACAGGGGATCACTGAAGCTTTCTTT. The rearrangement uses TRBV5-1 and TRBJ1-1; 10 bases agree with TRBD1. CDR1 SGHRS and CDR2 YFSETQ come from the germline V gene. The CDR3 is 14 amino acids. V was pared by 4 bases and J by 4 bases, with 4 bases of the junction left unmatched.

This clonotype has at least ten counts. The V and J genes are TRBV28 and TRBJ1-6; D gene uncertain. V was clipped by 4 bases and J by 12 bases, with 13 bases between them. This CDR3 is built from 13 residues. Germline V gene data show CDR1 as MDHEN and CDR2 as SYDVKM. The CDR3 DNA reads TGTGCCAGCAGTTCCCATACCTCCGGACCCCTCCACTTT. It yields the protein CASSSHTSGPLHF.

The chain joins TRBV6-1 to TRBJ2-1, with D perhaps matching TRBD1 (6 bases). V was trimmed by 7 bases and J by 2 bases, leaving 18 bases between them. The CDR3 sequence is 16 residues long. The germline gives CDR1 MNHNS, CDR2 SASEGT. CDR3 in amino acids: CASTWAQGSAYNEQFF. CDR3 nucleotides: TGTGCCAGCACCTGGGCACAGGGATCGGCCTACAATGAGCAGTTCTTC.

This clonotype was recorded at least ten times. The V gene is TRBV6-1, the J gene TRBJ1-1; D unresolved. V was trimmed by 5 bases and J by 5 bases, leaving 15 bases between them. Germline V gene sequence: CDR1 MNHNS, CDR2 SASEGT. The CDR3 has 14 residues. The CDR3: CASSNPFQRTEAFF. In DNA form, the CDR3 reads TGTGCCAGCAGTAACCCGTTCCAGAGGACTGAAGCTTTCTTT.

This sequence joins TRBV5-1 and TRBJ2-6; a possible D gene is TRBD2 (6 bases). The germline V gene encodes CDR1 SGHRS and CDR2 YFSETQ. The CDR3 has 17 amino acids. The V and J ends lost 4 bases and 0 bases respectively, with 14 bases between them. CDR3 bases: TGCGCCAGCAGCCCCGGGGGACCGTTCTCTGGGGCCAACGTCCTGACTTTC. It is translated as CASSPGGPFSGANVLTF.

Regarding this clonotype: The germline gene is not matched at one end of the junction; a read error may be the cause. The chain combines TRBV11-2 with TRBJ2-1, with D perhaps given as TRBD1 or TRBD2 (5 bases each). The CDR3 runs to 15 residues. Germline lookup yields CDR1 SGHAT and CDR2 FQNNGV. In nucleotides, the CDR3 is TGCGCCAGCAGCCAAGCCCCCGGGGCCGTCAATGAGCAGTTCTTC. Its translation is CASSQAPGAVNEQFF.

There are many counts of this clonotype. The chain couples TRBV5-1 to TRBJ2-5; 7 bases map to TRBD1. Trimming removed 1 base from V and 5 bases from J; junction bases left unmatched: 8. From germline, CDR1 is SGHRS and CDR2 YFSETQ. The CDR3 extends over 15 amino acids. CDR3 sequence reads: CASSLTIQGRETQYF. The CDR3 DNA reads as TGCGCCAGCAGCTTGACCATACAGGGGCGGGAGACCCAGTACTTC.